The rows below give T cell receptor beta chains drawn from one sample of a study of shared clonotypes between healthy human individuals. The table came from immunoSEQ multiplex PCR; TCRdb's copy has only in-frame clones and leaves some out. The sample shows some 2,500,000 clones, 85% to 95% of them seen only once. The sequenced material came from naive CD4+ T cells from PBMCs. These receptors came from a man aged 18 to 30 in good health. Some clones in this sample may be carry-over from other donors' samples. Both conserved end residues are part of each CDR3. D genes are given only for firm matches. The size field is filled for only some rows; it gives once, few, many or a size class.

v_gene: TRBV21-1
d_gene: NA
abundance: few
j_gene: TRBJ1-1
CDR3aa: CASSTPKEVMCEAFF
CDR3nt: TGTGCCAGCAGCACCCCGAAGGAAGTAATGTGTGAAGCTTTCTTT

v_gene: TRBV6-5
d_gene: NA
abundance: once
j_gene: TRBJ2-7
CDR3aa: CASSQPGLETYEQYF
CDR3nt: TGTGCCAGCAGTCAGCCAGGACTGGAGACCTACGAGCAGTACTTC

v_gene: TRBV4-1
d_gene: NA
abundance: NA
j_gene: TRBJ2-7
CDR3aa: CASSQEKGFILHEQYF
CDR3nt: TGCGCCAGCAGCCAAGAGAAAGGGTTCATCTTGCACGAGCAGTACTTC

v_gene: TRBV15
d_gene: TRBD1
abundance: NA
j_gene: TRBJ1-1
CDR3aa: CATSNGDRAVGTEAFF
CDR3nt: TGTGCCACCAGCAACGGTGACAGGGCGGTCGGCACTGAAGCTTTCTTT

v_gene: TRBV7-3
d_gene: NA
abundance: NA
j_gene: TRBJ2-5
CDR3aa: CASSPGPGGLGETQYF
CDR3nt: TGTGCCAGCAGCCCTGGCCCCGGGGGCCTAGGGGAGACCCAGTACTTC

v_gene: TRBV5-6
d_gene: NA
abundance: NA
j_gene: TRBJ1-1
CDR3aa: CASSSRGQNTEAFF
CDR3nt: TGTGCCAGCAGCTCCAGGGGCCAGAACACTGAAGCTTTCTTT

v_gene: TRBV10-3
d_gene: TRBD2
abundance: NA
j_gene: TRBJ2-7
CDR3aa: CAISELAGVGEQYF
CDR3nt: TGTGCCATCAGTGAACTAGCGGGAGTTGGCGAGCAGTACTTC

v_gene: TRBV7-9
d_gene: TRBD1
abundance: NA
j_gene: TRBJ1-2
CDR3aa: CASSSGQVYYGYTF
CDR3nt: TGTGCCAGCAGCTCGGGACAGGTCTATTATGGCTACACCTTC

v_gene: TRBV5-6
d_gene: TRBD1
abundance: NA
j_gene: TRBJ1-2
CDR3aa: CASSLATDRGLSSYTF
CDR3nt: TGTGCCAGCAGCTTGGCTACCGACAGGGGTTTATCGAGCTACACCTTC

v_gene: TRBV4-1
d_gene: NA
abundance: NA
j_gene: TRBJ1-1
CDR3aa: CASSYPGVGTEAFF
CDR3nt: TGCGCCAGCAGCTATCCAGGGGTGGGCACTGAAGCTTTCTTT

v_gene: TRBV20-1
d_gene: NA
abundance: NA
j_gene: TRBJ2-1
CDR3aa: CSASPVDEQFF
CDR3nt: TGCAGTGCTAGTCCCGTTGATGAGCAGTTCTTC

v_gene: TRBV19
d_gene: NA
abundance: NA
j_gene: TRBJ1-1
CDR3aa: CASRRHMNTEAFF
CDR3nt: TGTGCCAGTAGGAGACACATGAACACTGAAGCTTTCTTT

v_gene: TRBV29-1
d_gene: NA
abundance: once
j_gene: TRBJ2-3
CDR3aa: CSVCILALPTDTQYF
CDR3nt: TGCAGCGTCTGCATCCTAGCGTTACCCACAGATACGCAGTATTTT

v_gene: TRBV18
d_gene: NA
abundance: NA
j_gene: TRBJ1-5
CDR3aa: CASSPPVARISNQPQHF
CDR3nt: TGTGCCAGCTCACCCCCCGTTGCTAGGATTAGCAATCAGCCCCAGCATTTT

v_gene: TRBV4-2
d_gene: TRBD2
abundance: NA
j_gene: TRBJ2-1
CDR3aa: CASSLGLAETPYNEQFF
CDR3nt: TGTGCCAGCAGCCTCGGACTAGCGGAGACCCCCTACAATGAGCAGTTCTTC

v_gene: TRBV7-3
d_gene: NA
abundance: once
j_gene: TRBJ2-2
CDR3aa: CASSLTPVPNTGELFF
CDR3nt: TGTGCCAGCAGCTTAACCCCGGTTCCGAACACCGGGGAGCTGTTTTTT

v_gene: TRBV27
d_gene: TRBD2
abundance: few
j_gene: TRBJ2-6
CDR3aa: CASSLGRAGANVLTF
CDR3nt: TGTGCCAGCAGTTTGGGGAGGGCTGGGGCCAACGTCCTGACTTTC

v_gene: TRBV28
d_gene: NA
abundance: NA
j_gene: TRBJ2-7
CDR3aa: CATGYEQYF
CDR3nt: TGTGCCACAGGCTACGAGCAGTACTTC

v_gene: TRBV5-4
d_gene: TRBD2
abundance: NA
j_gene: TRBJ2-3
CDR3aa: CASSPEAGLSTDTQYF
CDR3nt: TGTGCCAGCAGCCCAGAAGCGGGATTAAGCACAGATACGCAGTATTTT

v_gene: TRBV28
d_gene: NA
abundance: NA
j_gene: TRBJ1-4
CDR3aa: CASSLQGQEKLFF
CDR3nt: TGTGCCAGCAGTTTACAGGGGCAAGAAAAACTGTTTTTT

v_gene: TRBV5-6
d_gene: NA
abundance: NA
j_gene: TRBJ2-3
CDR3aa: CASSPGPAETDTQYF
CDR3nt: TGTGCCAGCAGCCCCGGGCCGGCAGAAACAGATACGCAGTATTTT

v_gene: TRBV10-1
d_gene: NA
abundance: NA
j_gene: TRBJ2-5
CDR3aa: CASSEDLKRPQYF
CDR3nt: TGCGCCAGCAGCGAGGACCTAAAGAGACCCCAGTACTTC

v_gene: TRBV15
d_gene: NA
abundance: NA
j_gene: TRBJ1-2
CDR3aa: CATSRARPEDYGYTF
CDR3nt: TGTGCCACCAGCAGAGCTCGCCCGGAGGACTATGGCTACACCTTC

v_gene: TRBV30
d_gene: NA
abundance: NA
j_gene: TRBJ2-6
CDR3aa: CAWSTWGLGANVLTF
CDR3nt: TGTGCCTGGAGTACGTGGGGGCTTGGGGCCAACGTCCTGACTTTC

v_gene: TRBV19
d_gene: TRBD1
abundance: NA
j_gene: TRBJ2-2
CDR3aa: CASQDRGRTGELFF
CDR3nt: TGTGCCAGCCAGGACAGGGGGCGAACCGGGGAGCTGTTTTTT

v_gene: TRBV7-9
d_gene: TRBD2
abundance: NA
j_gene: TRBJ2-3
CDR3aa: CASSSLSRGVTYTQYF
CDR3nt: TGTGCCAGCAGTTCCCTCTCGCGGGGGGTCACATATACGCAGTATTTT

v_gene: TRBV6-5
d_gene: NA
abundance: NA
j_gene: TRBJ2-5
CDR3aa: CASSPVGETQYF
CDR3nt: TGTGCCAGCAGCCCCGTAGGGGAGACCCAGTACTTC

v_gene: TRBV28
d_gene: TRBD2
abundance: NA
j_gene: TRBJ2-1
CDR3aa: CASRIGTINNEQFF
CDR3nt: TGTGCCAGCAGAATCGGGACTATAAACAATGAGCAGTTCTTC

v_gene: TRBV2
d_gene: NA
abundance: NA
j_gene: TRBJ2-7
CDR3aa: CASGRTLAREQYF
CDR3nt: TGTGCCAGCGGAAGGACGCTAGCTCGCGAGCAGTACTTC

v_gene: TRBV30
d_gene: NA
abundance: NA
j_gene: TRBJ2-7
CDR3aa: CAWSVAGEQYF
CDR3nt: TGTGCCTGGAGTGTCGCGGGGGAGCAGTACTTC

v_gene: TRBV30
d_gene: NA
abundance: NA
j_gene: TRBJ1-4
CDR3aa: CAWATHDPNEKLFF
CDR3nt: TGTGCCTGGGCGACACACGATCCTAATGAAAAACTGTTTTTT

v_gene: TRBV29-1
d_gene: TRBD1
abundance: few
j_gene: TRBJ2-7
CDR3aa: CSALQGADEQYF
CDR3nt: TGCAGCGCCCTACAGGGGGCGGACGAGCAGTACTTC

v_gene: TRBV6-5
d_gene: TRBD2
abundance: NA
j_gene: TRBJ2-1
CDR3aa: CASSFGLAGSNEQFF
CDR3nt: TGTGCCAGCAGCTTCGGACTAGCGGGCTCCAATGAGCAGTTCTTC

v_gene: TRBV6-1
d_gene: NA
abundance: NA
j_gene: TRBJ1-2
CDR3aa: CASSANNRGSYGYTF
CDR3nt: TGTGCCAGCAGTGCCAATAATAGGGGGTCCTATGGCTACACCTTC

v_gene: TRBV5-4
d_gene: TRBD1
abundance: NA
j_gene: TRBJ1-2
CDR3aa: CASRSGSRQGVFYGYTF
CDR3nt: TGTGCCAGCAGATCCGGGAGTAGACAGGGGGTCTTTTATGGCTACACCTTC

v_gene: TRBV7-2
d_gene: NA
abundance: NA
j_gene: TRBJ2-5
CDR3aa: CASSLVGQETQYF
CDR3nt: TGTGCCAGCAGCTTAGTGGGGCAAGAGACCCAGTACTTC

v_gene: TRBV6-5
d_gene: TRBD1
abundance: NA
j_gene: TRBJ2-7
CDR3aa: CASRSGTGSHEQYF
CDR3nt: TGTGCCAGCAGGTCCGGGACAGGGAGCCACGAGCAGTACTTC

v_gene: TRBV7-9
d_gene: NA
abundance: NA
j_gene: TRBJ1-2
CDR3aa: CASSLAPGGGNYGYTF
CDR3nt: TGTGCCAGCAGCTTAGCCCCGGGGGGGGGAAACTATGGCTACACCTTC

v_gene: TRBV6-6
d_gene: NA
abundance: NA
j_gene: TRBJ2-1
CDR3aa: CASRPTGRSYNEQFF
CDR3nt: TGTGCCAGCCGTCCAACGGGTCGTTCCTACAATGAGCAGTTCTTC

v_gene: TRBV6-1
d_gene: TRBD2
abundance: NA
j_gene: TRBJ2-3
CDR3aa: CARSLAGRTDTQYF
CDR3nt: TGTGCCAGGAGCTTAGCGGGAAGGACAGATACGCAGTATTTT

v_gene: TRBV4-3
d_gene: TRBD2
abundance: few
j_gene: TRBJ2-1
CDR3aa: CASSQVTSGRSYEQFF
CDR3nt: TGCGCCAGCAGCCAAGTTACCAGCGGGAGGTCCTATGAGCAGTTCTTC

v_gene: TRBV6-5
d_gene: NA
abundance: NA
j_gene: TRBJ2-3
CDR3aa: CASSWLLGSTDTQYF
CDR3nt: TGTGCCAGCAGCTGGTTGCTCGGGAGCACAGATACGCAGTATTTT

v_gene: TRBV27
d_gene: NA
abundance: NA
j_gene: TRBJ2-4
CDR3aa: CASSLSSDTLAKNIQYF
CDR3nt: TGTGCCAGCAGTTTATCTTCGGACACTCTAGCCAAAAACATTCAGTACTTC

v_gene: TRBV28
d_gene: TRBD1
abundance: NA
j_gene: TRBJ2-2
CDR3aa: CASQGGMRRSTGELFF
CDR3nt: TGTGCCAGTCAAGGGGGCATGAGACGAAGTACCGGGGAGCTGTTTTTT

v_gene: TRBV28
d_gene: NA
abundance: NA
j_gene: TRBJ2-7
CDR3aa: CASSLRTPPWDTHQVKYEQYF
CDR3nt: TGTGCCAGCAGTTTACGAACACCCCCTTGGGACACACATCAAGTGAAGTACGAGCAGTACTTC

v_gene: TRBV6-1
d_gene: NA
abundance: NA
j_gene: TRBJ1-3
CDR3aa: CASRGEVSTIYF
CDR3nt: TGTGCCAGCAGGGGAGAAGTAAGCACCATATATTTT

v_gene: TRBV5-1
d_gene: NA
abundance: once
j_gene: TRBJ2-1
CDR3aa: CASSLARNSYNEQFF
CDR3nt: TGCGCCAGCAGCTTGGCCAGAAACTCCTACAATGAGCAGTTCTTC

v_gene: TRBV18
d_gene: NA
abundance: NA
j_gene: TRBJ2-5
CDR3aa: CASSPLVGGAETQYF
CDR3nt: TGTGCCAGCTCACCTTTGGTGGGGGGCGCGGAGACCCAGTACTTC

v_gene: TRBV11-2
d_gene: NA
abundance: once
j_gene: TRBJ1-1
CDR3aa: CASSLGTAMNTEAFF
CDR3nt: TGTGCCAGCAGCTTAGGGACAGCCATGAACACTGAAGCTTTCTTT

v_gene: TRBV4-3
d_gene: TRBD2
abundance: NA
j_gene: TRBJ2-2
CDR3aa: CASSQASGSNTGELFF
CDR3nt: TGCGCCAGCAGCCAGGCCAGCGGGAGCAACACCGGGGAGCTGTTTTTT

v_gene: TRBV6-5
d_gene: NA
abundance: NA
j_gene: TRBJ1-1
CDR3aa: CASRRDTEAFF
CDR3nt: TGTGCCAGCAGACGGGACACTGAAGCTTTCTTT